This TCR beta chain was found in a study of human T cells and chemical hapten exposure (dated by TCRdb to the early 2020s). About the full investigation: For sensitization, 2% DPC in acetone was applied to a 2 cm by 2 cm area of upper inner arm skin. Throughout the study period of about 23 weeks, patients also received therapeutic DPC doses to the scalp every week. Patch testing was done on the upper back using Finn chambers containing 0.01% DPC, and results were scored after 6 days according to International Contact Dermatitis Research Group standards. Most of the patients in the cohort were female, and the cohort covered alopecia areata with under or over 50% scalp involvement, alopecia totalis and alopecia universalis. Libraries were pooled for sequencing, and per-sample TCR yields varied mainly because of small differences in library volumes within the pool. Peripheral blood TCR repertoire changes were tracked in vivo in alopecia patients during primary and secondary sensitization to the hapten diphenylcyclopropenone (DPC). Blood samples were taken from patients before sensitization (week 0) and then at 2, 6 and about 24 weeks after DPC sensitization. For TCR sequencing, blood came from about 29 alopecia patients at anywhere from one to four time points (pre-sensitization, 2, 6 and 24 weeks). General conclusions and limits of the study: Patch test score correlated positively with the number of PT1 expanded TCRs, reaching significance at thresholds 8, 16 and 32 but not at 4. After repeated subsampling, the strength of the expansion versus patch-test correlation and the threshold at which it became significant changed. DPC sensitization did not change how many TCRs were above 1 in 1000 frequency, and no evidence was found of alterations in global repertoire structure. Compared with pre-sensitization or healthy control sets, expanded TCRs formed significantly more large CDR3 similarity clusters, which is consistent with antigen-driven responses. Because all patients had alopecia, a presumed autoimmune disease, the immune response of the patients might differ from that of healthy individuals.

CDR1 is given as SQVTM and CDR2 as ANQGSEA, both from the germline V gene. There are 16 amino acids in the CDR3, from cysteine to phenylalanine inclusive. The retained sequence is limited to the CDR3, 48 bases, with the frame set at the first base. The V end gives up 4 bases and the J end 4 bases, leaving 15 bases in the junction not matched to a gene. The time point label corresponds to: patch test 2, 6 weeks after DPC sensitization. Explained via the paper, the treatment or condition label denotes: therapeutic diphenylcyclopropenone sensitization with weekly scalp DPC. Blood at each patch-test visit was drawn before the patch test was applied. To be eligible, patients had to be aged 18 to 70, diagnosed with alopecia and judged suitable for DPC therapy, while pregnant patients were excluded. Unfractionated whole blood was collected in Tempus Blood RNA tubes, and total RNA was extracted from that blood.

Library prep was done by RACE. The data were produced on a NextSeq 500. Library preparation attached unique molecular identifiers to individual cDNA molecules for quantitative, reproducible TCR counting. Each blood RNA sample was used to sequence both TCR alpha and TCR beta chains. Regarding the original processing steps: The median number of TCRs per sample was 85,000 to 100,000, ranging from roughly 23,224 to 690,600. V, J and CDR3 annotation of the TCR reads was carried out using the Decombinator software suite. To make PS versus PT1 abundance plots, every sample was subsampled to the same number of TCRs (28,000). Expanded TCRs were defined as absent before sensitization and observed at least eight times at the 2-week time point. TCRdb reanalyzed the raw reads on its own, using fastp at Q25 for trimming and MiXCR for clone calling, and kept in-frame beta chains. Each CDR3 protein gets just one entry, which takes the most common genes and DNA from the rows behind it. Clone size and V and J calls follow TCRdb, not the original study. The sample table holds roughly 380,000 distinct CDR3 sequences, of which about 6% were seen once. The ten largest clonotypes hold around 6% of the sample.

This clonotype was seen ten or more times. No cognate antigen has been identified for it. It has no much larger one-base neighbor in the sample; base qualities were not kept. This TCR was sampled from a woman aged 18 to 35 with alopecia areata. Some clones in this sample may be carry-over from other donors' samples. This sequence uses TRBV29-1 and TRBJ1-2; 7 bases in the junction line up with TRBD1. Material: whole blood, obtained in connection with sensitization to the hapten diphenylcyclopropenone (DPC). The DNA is TGCAGCGTTGTCCCCACATCAGGGGGGAACAGCTATGGCTACACCTTC. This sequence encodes CSVVPTSGGNSYGYTF.